The clone carrying this TCR beta chain was counted between two and nine times. Its cognate antigen is unknown. In the authors' methods: Per sample, the median was approximately 100,000 TCRs, with values from around 24,000 to 710,000. TCRdb ran MiXCR on the RACE reads and lists one entry per CDR3 protein. The V and J calls here are based on TCRdb, not the publication. The sample consists of about 190,000 distinct CDR3 sequences, around 25% of them appearing once. The data stem from a study of human T cells and chemical hapten exposure. Study findings and constraints: Alopecia affecting every donor means their immune response may not match healthy people's.

Per the germline V gene, CDR1 is MNHEY and CDR2 is SVGEGT. There are 12 residues in the CDR3. The V gene lost 7 bases and the J gene lost 7 bases, with 10 bases spanning the gap. Time point of the sample: patch test 3, about 24 weeks after DPC sensitization. Treatment in this sample: therapeutic diphenylcyclopropenone sensitization with weekly scalp DPC. The TCR originated in a woman aged 40-49 years with alopecia areata. Some clones in this sample may be carry-over from other donors' samples. Sequenced here: whole blood, sampled in connection with sensitization to the hapten diphenylcyclopropenone (DPC). The V and J genes are TRBV6-2 or TRBV6-3 and TRBJ2-2; no reliable D call. CDR3 residues: CASTFGVGELFF. The CDR3 bases are TGTGCCAGCACTTTTGGGGTCGGGGAGCTGTTTTTT.